Described below is a single T cell receptor (beta chain) sequence and its context. The target antigen is unknown. Through a sample-barcoded 5' primer and a J-beta primer mix, a second PCR was run for roughly 7 to 11 cycles. All cDNA molecules were each tagged by a template-switch adaptor with 12 random nucleotides. TCRdb called the 5' RACE reads again in MiXCR, with one record for every CDR3 protein. The sample lists roughly 640,000 distinct CDR3 sequences, approximately 30% occurring once. The sample comes from a study of blood T cells in healthy people across ages. Study-wide points: Using unsorted PBMCs precluded a conclusive naive versus antigen-experienced comparison. TCR beta diversity per million T cells fell roughly linearly with age. Versus aged donors, long-lived donors had higher diversity and more naive CD4+ cells.

Trimming removed 5 bases from V and 0 bases from J, with 10 bases in between. The germline CDR1 and CDR2 sequences are SGHVS and FQNEAQ. The CDR3 is 14 residues long. The clonotype originates from a woman of 80 years or more in good health. Material for sequencing was blood. J is TRBJ1-1 and V is TRBV7-8; D uncertain. The CDR3 DNA sequence: TGTGCCAGCAGCCGTATGCATATGAACACTGAAGCTTTCTTT. Translated: CASSRMHMNTEAFF.